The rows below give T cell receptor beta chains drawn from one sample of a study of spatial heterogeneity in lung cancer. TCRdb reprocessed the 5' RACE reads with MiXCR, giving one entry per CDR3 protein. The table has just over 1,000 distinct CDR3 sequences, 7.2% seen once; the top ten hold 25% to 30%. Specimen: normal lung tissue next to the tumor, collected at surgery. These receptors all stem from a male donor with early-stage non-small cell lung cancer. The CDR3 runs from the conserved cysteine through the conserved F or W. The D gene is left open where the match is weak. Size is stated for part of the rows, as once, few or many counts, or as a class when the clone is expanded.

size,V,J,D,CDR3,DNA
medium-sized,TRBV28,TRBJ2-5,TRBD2,CASSLSRTSGVQETQYF,TGTGCCAGCAGTTTATCGAGGACTAGCGGGGTTCAAGAGACCCAGTACTTC
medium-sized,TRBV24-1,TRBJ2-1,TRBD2,CATGLAGLNEQFF,TGTGCCACCGGGTTAGCGGGACTCAATGAGCAGTTCTTC
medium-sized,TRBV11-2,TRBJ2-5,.,CASSPFGQKQETQYF,TGTGCCAGCAGCCCGTTCGGACAGAAACAAGAGACCCAGTACTTC
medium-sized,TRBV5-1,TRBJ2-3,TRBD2,CASSLSGGRSTDTQYF,TGCGCCAGCAGCTTGTCCGGGGGGAGGAGCACAGATACGCAGTATTTT
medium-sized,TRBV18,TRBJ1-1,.,CASSPRQGTLGSTLNTEAFF,TGTGCCAGCTCACCACGGCAGGGGACCCTTGGGTCGACCCTGAACACTGAAGCTTTCTTT
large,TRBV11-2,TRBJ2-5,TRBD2,CASRLGTSGKETQYF,TGTGCCAGCAGACTGGGGACTAGCGGTAAAGAGACCCAGTACTTC
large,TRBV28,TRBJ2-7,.,CASTPLRGKQYF,TGTGCCAGCACCCCTCTCCGCGGGAAGCAGTACTTC
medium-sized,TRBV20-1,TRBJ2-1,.,CSAPPVGSLQRNEQFF,TGCAGTGCCCCTCCGGTGGGGAGCCTACAACGCAATGAGCAGTTCTTC
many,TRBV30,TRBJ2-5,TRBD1,CAWNRQGGLETQYF,TGTGCCTGGAATCGACAGGGGGGTCTCGAGACCCAGTACTTC
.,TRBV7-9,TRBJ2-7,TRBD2,CASSSGGSGEQYF,TGTGCCAGCAGCTCGGGGGGTAGTGGCGAGCAGTACTTC
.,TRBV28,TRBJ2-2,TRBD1,CASSAQGAGTGELFF,TGTGCCAGCAGTGCACAGGGGGCGGGAACCGGGGAGCTGTTTTTT
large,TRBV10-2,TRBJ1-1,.,CASSYSAVNTEAFF,TGCGCCAGCAGTTATTCGGCAGTCAACACTGAAGCTTTCTTT
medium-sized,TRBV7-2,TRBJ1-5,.,CASSLEGPQPQHF,TGTGCCAGCAGCTTAGAGGGACCTCAGCCCCAGCATTTT
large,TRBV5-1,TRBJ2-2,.,CASRVNREVAGELFF,TGCGCCAGCAGAGTTAACAGGGAGGTGGCCGGGGAGCTGTTTTTT
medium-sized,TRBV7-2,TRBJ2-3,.,CASSTFPGPPSYTDTQYF,TGTGCCAGCAGCACCTTTCCCGGCCCCCCGAGTTACACAGATACGCAGTATTTT
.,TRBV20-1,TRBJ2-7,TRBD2,CSALGLREGTLSYEQYF,TGCAGTGCCCTGGGACTTCGGGAGGGGACCCTCTCCTACGAGCAGTACTTC
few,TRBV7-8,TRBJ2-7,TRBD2,CASSPHRLAGGSYEQYF,TGTGCCAGCAGCCCGCACCGACTAGCGGGAGGATCCTACGAGCAGTACTTC
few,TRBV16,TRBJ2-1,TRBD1,CASSQTDRAGDEQFF,TGTGCCAGCAGCCAAACGGACAGGGCTGGCGATGAGCAGTTCTTC
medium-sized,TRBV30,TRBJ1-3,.,CAWKSSRAGNTIYF,TGTGCCTGGAAGTCCAGTCGTGCTGGAAACACCATATATTTT
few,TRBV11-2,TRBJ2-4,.,CASSGGAGTLQYF,TGTGCCAGCAGCGGAGGGGCGGGAACTCTTCAGTACTTC
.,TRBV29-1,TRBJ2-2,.,CGAGRRDTGELFF,TGCGGGGCGGGCAGGCGGGACACCGGGGAGCTGTTTTTT
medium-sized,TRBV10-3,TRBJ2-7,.,CAISEGDLSSYEQYF,TGTGCCATCAGTGAGGGGGACTTGAGCTCCTACGAGCAGTACTTC
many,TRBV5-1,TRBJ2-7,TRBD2,CASSLETGTSGRALYEQYF,TGCGCCAGCAGTTTGGAAACAGGGACTAGCGGGAGGGCCCTCTACGAGCAGTACTTC
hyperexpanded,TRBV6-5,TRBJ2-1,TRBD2,CASRTSGLAASNEQFF,TGTGCCAGCAGAACCTCCGGGCTAGCGGCCTCCAATGAGCAGTTCTTC
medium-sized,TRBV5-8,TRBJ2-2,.,CASSSREAGELFF,TGTGCCAGCAGCTCCAGGGAGGCCGGGGAGCTGTTTTTT
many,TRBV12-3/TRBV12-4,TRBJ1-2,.,CASSLVVGRASNYGYTF,TGTGCCAGCAGTTTAGTTGTAGGGAGAGCTTCTAACTATGGCTACACCTTC
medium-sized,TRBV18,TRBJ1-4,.,CASSPGRSLDAATNEKLFF,TGTGCCAGCTCACCAGGTCGCAGTCTGGATGCGGCAACTAATGAAAAACTGTTTTTT
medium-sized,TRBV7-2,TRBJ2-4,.,CASSLEGGGFGKNIQYF,TGTGCCAGCAGCTTAGAAGGCGGGGGCTTCGGCAAAAACATTCAGTACTTC
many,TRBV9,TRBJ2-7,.,CASSASLTYEQYF,TGTGCCAGCAGCGCGTCTCTAACCTACGAGCAGTACTTC
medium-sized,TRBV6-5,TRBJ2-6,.,CASNVLTF,TGTGCCAGCAACGTCCTGACTTTC
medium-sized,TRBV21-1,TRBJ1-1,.,CASIRTGRRAFF,TGTGCCAGCATCCGGACAGGGCGTAGAGCTTTCTTT
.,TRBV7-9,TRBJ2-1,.,CASSFGREYEQFF,TGTGCCAGCTCCTTCGGACGGGAATATGAGCAGTTCTTC
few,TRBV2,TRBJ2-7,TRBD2,CASSEPTSGLSYEQYF,TGTGCCAGCAGTGAACCGACTAGCGGGCTTTCCTACGAGCAGTACTTC
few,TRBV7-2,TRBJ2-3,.,CASSVPRGAQYF,TGTGCCAGCAGCGTCCCTAGGGGTGCGCAGTATTTT
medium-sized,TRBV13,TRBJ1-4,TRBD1,CASSLARGPTNEKLFF,TGTGCCAGCAGCTTAGCTAGGGGGCCAACTAATGAAAAACTGTTTTTT
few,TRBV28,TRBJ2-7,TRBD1,CASRTGTRLYEQYF,TGTGCCAGCAGGACAGGGACCAGACTCTACGAGCAGTACTTC
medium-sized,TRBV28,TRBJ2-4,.,CASSGGGKNIQYF,TGTGCCAGCAGTGGTGGGGGCAAAAACATTCAGTACTTC
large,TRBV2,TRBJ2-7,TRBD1,CASSEEDRGLYEQYF,TGTGCCAGCAGTGAAGAGGACAGGGGCCTATACGAGCAGTACTTC
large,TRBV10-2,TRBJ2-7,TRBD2,CASRGGSIYEQYF,TGCGCCAGCAGGGGCGGGAGCATTTACGAGCAGTACTTC
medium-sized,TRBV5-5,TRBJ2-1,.,CASSLGVNNEQFF,TGTGCCAGCAGCTTGGGTGTAAACAATGAGCAGTTCTTC
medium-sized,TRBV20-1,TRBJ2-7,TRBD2,CSARAGLALYEQYF,TGCAGTGCTAGAGCGGGACTAGCCCTCTACGAGCAGTACTTC
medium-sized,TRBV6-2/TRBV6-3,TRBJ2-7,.,CASRVVGGSYEQYF,TGTGCCAGCAGGGTGGTAGGCGGGTCCTACGAGCAGTACTTC
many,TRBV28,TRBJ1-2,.,CASSLNNYGYTF,TGTGCCAGCAGTTTGAATAACTATGGCTACACCTTC
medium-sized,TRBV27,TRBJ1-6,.,CASSLLGAIDSPLHF,TGTGCCAGCAGTTTACTGGGGGCGATTGACTCACCCCTCCACTTT
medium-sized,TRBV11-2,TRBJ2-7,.,CASSSDSSSYEQYF,TGTGCCAGCAGCTCTGACAGTTCCTCCTACGAGCAGTACTTC
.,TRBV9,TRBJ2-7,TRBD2,CASSAGLAPGEQYF,TGTGCCAGCAGCGCGGGACTAGCGCCCGGCGAGCAGTACTTC
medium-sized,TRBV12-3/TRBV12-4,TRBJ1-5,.,CASRLAVQPQHF,TGTGCCAGCAGGTTGGCTGTTCAGCCCCAGCATTTT
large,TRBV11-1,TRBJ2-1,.,CASSTQSAEQFF,TGTGCCAGCAGCACTCAATCGGCTGAGCAGTTCTTC
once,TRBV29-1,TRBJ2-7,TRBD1,CSVVQGALTYEQYF,TGCAGCGTTGTACAGGGGGCCCTTACCTACGAGCAGTACTTC
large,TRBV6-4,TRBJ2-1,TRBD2,CASSLGTSGRNEQFF,TGTGCCAGCTCCCTCGGGACTAGCGGGAGAAATGAGCAGTTCTTC
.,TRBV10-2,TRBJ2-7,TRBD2,CASSEPGLARDEQYF,TGCGCCAGCAGTGAGCCGGGACTAGCGAGGGACGAGCAGTACTTC
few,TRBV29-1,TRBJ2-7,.,CSVGDRQREQYF,TGCAGCGTTGGGGACCGGCAAAGGGAGCAGTACTTC
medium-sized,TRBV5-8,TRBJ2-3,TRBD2,CASSLPWGWWTSDTDTQYF,TGTGCCAGCAGCTTGCCTTGGGGTTGGTGGACTAGCGACACAGATACGCAGTATTTT